This T cell receptor beta chain was captured in a study of regulatory T cells in long-lasting Graves disease. Overall study results and limits: Persistent disease favored TRBV28, TRBJ1-2 and TRBJ2-5.

This clonotype was seen at least ten times. Its cognate antigen is unknown. Time point indicated: newly diagnosed GD, antithyroid drugs for less than 3 months. The TCR library was made from RNA that had been extracted from PBMCs in TRIzol. Both iRepertoire HTBI primers and Arm-PCR of CDR3 regions were used to build the TCR beta libraries. TCRdb reprocessed the multiplex PCR reads via MiXCR and lists one record per CDR3 protein. The sample includes roughly 610,000 distinct CDR3 sequences, about 16% of them seen just once. Trimming took off 6 bases at V and 4 bases at J, with 10 bases between the two ends. This CDR3 spans 13 amino acids. These data also formed part of another study, on T cells in Graves' hyperthyroidism and ophthalmopathy. As that report states: Carried out on the TCR CDR3, a first-round RT-PCR used the HTBI primer set. Clonotypes that were expanded in thyroid above 0.001 mostly appeared in blood too.

The sample consisted of peripheral blood mononuclear cells (PBMCs), taken at new diagnosis, from a patient treated with antithyroid drugs. The chain is built from TRBV12-3 or TRBV12-4 and TRBJ2-1; no clear D. The receptor was isolated from a man in his late teens or twenties with Graves disease. CDR3 amino acids: CASRTGPYNEQFF. CDR3 nucleotides: TGTGCCAGCAGGACGGGTCCTTACAATGAGCAGTTCTTC.